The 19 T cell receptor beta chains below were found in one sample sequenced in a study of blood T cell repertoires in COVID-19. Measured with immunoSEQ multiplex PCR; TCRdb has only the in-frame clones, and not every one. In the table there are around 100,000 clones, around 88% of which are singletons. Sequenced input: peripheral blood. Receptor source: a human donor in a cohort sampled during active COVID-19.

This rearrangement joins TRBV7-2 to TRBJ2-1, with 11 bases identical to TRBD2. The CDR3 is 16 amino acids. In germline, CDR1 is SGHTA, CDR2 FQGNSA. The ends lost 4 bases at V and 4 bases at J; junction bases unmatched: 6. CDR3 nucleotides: TGTGCCAGCAGCTGGGGGGCTAGCGGGAGGTACAATGAGCAGTTCTTC. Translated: CASSWGASGRYNEQFF.

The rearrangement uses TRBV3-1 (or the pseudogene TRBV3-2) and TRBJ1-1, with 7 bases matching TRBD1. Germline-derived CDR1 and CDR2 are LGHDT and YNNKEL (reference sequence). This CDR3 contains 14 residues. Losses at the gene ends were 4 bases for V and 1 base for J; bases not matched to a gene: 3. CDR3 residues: CASSPRDRNTEAFF. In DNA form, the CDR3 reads TGTGCCAGCAGCCCACGGGACAGGAACACTGAAGCTTTCTTT.

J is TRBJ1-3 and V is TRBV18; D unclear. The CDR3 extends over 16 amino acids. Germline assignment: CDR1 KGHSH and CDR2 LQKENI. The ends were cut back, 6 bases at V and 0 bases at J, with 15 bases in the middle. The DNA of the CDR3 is TGTGCCAGCTCTCGAGAGGTGTCCACCTCTGGAAACACCATATATTTT. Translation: CASSREVSTSGNTIYF.

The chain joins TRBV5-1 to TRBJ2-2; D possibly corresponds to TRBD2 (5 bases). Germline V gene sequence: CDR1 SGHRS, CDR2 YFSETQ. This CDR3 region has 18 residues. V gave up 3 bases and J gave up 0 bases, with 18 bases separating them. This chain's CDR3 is CASSSLPERRTNTGELFF. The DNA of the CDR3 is TGCGCCAGCAGCTCCCTCCCCGAGCGGAGGACGAACACCGGGGAGCTGTTTTTT.

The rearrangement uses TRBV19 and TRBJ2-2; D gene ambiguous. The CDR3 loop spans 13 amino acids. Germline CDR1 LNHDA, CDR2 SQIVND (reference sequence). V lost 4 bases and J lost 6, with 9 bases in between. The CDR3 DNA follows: TGTGCCAGTAGTACCCGCAGTCCCGGGGAGCTGTTTTTT. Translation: CASSTRSPGELFF.

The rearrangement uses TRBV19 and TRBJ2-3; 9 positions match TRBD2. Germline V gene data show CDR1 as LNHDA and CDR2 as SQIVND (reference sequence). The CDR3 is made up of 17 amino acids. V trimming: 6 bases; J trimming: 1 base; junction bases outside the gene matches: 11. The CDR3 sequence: CASRLAGEASRTDTQYF. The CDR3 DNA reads TGTGCCAGTAGATTAGCGGGAGAGGCCTCTCGCACAGATACGCAGTATTTT.

CDR3 nucleotides: TGTGCCAGCAGCCCGCAGTACAATGAGCAGTTCTTC. Amino acids: CASSPQYNEQFF. The chain uses TRBV7-2 and TRBJ2-1; D remains ambiguous. CDR3 size: 12 residues. V was shortened by 5 bases and J by 4 bases, with 6 bases between the two germline ends. CDR1 is SGHTA, CDR2 FQGNSA, per germline.

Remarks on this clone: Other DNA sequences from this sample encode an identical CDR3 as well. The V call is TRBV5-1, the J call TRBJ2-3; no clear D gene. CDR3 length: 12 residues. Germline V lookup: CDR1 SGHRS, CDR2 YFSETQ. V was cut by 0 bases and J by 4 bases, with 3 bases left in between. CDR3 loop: CASSLASDTQYF. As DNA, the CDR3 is TGCGCCAGCAGCTTGGCTTCAGATACGCAGTATTTT.

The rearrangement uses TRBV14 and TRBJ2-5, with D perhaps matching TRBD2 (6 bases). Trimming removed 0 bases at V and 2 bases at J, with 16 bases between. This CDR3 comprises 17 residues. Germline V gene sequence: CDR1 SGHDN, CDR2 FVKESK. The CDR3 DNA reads TGTGCCAGCAGCCAAGATGGCGGGATTCGCGGTCAAGAGACCCAGTACTTC. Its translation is CASSQDGGIRGQETQYF. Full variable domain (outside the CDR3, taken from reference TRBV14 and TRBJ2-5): EAGVTQFPSHSVIEKGQTVTLRCDPISGHDNLYWYRRVMGKEIKFLLHFVKESKQDESGMPNNRFLAERTGGTYSTLKVQPAELEDSGVYFCASSQDGGIRGQETQYFGPGTRLLVL.

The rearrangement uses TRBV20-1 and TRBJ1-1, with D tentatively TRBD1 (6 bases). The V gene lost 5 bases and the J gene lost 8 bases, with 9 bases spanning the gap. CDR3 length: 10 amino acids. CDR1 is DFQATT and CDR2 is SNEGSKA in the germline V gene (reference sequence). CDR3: CSAFDREAFF. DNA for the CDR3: TGCAGTGCTTTTGACAGGGAAGCTTTCTTT.

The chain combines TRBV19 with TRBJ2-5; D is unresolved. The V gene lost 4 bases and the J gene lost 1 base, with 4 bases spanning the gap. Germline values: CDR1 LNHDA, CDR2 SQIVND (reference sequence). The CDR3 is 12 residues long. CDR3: CASSSGQETQYF. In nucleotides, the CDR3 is TGTGCCAGTAGTAGCGGCCAAGAGACCCAGTACTTC.

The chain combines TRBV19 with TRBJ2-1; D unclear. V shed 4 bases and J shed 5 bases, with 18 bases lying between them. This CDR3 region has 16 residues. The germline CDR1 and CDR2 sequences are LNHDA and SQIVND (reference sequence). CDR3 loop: CASSTTWVADDNEQFF. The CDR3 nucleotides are TGTGCCAGTAGTACCACTTGGGTAGCAGACGACAATGAGCAGTTCTTC.

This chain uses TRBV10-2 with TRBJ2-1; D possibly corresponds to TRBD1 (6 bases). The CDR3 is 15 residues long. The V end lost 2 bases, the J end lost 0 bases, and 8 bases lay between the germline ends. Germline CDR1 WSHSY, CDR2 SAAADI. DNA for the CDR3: TGCGCCAGCAGTGAGAGGGGGAGCTCCTACAATGAGCAGTTCTTC. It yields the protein CASSERGSSYNEQFF.

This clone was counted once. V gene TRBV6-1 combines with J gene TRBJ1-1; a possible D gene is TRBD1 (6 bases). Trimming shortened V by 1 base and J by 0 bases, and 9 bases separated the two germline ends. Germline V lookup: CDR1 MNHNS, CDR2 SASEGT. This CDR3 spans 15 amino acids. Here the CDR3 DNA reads TGTGCCAGCAGTGAAGGGACAGCCATGAACACTGAAGCTTTCTTT. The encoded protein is CASSEGTAMNTEAFF.

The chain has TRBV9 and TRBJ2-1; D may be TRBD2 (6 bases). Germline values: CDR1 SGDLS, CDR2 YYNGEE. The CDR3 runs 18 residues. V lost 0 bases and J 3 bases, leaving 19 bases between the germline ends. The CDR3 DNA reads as TGTGCCAGCAGCGTAGCCCGCCAGGGAGGACACATCTACAATGAGCAGTTCTTC. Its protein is CASSVARQGGHIYNEQFF.

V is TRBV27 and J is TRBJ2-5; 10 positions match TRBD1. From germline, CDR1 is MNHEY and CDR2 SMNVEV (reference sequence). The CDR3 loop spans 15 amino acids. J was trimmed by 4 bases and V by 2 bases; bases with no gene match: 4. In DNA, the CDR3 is TGTGCCAGCAGTTTAGGTGGGACAGGGGTAGAGACCCAGTACTTC. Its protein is CASSLGGTGVETQYF.

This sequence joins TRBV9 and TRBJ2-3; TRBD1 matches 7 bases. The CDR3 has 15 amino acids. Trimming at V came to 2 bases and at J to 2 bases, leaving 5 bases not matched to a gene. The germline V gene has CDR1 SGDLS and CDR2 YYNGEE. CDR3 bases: TGTGCCAGCAGCGTGACAGGGCTCTACACAGATACGCAGTATTTT. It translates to CASSVTGLYTDTQYF.

The CDR3 spells CASNFAWDIEINEKLFF. CDR3 in DNA: TGTGCCAGCAACTTCGCCTGGGACATAGAAATAAATGAAAAACTGTTTTTT. This chain uses TRBV28 with TRBJ1-4; tentative D call: TRBD1 (6 bases). Between the trimmed V and J ends, which lost 7 bases and 5 bases, there was a span of 23 bases. CDR1 and CDR2 from the germline V gene are MDHEN and SYDVKM. CDR3 length: 17 residues. The whole variable domain, remainder taken from reference TRBV28 and TRBJ1-4, is DVKVTQSSRYLVKRTGEKVFLECVQDMDHENMFWYRQDPGLGLRLIYFSYDVKMKEKGDIPEGYSVSREKKERFSLILESASTNQTSMYLCASNFAWDIEINEKLFFGSGTQLSVL.

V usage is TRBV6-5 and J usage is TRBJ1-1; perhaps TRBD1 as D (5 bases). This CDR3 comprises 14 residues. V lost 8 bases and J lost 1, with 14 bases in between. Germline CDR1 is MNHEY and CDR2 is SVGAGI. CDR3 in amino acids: CASSRAQGNTEAFF. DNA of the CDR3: TGTGCCAGCTCTAGGGCCCAGGGGAACACTGAAGCTTTCTTT.